This T cell receptor beta chain derives from a study of T cell changes during pregnancy in multiple sclerosis. Data came from immunoSEQ multiplex PCR; TCRdb stores just in-frame clones and leaves some out. Among roughly 30,000 clones listed, 89% were seen once. The input for sequencing was CD4+ T cells from peripheral blood mononuclear cells, taken in the first trimester of pregnancy. This TCR was sampled from a female donor in good health, enrolled as a control in a pregnancy study.

The CDR3: CASSKDRDSNQPQHF. The CDR3 nucleotides read TGTGCCAGCAGTAAAGACAGGGATAGCAATCAGCCCCAGCATTTT. This chain uses TRBV2 with TRBJ1-5; TRBD1 matches 7 bases. Per germline, CDR1 SNHLY and CDR2 FYNNEI. The V segment lost 5 bases and the J segment 0 bases; nucleotides outside the gene matches: 4. The CDR3 consists of 15 residues. The variable domain in full, completed from reference TRBV2 and TRBJ1-5, reads EPEVTQTPSHQVTQMGQEVILRCVPISNHLYFYWYRQILGQKVEFLVSFYNNEISEKSEIFDDQFSVERPDGSNFTLKIRSTKLEDSAMYFCASSKDRDSNQPQHFGDGTRLSIL.